This paragraph covers one TCR beta chain sequence. Its antigen remains unknown. Subsets obtained from CD4+ cells comprised CD45RA+ naive and CD45RA-negative memory cells. This CDR3 region has 15 residues. J gave up 5 bases and V 4 bases, and 10 bases lay outside the gene matches. Germline CDR1 and CDR2: SGHRS and YFSETQ. Assay runs were performed at deep level. Generated by immunoSEQ multiplex PCR, the TCRdb table keeps only in-frame clones and is missing some. The table lists 2 million to 3 million clones, 85% to 95% of them singletons, with about 0.13% in the top ten. The data stem from a study of shared clonotypes between healthy human individuals. Study results and limitations: Some naive CD4 clonotypes, about 5.5%, turned up in common across several donors. The donor pool, a small one, limited the genetic and exposure-history diversity represented.

J is TRBJ2-5 and V is TRBV5-1; TRBD1 matches 8 bases. The sequence came from a man younger than 35 in good health. The sequenced sample was naive CD4+ T cells sorted from blood. As to subset: CD45RA+ positively selected. The CDR3 nucleotides read TGCGCCAGCAGCAGCAGGACAGGGTCAGCGGAGACCCAGTACTTC. Translation: CASSSRTGSAETQYF.